A single sample is the source of the 3 T cell receptor beta chains below, sequenced in a study of OX40 agonist ivuxolimab in advanced cancers. The table came from immunoSEQ multiplex PCR; TCRdb's copy has only in-frame clones and leaves some out. The table has approximately 98,000 clones, around 93% seen once. The sequencing here drew on CD4+ or CD8+ T cells sorted from blood, taken in a trial of the OX40 agonist ivuxolimab. The receptors derive from an adult with an advanced solid tumor such as melanoma, head and neck, liver or kidney cancer.

The chain links TRBV19 to TRBJ2-7; D unresolved. The V gene's germline CDR1 is LNHDA and CDR2 SQIVND (reference sequence). With 2 bases removed from V and 3 bases from J, the gap between germline ends came to 14 bases. The length of the CDR3 is 15 residues. The CDR3 reads CASSIRHRMGYEQYF. As DNA, the CDR3 is TGTGCCAGTAGTATACGACATCGGATGGGCTACGAGCAGTACTTC.

The chain recombines TRBV7-9 with TRBJ2-3, with 7 bases fitting TRBD1. Germline lookup yields CDR1 SEHNR and CDR2 FQNEAQ (reference sequence). This CDR3 region has 17 residues. The V gene end was trimmed by 2 bases and the J gene end by 5 bases; junction bases not matched to a gene: 13. CDR3 bases: TGTGCCAGCAGCTTATATGGCGGTAGGGGGCTGGGAGATACGCAGTATTTT. Protein: CASSLYGGRGLGDTQYF. Full variable domain (outside the CDR3, taken from reference TRBV7-9 and TRBJ2-3): DTGVSQNPRHKITKRGQNVTFRCDPISEHNRLYWYRQTLGQGPEFLTYFQNEAQLEKSRLLSDRFSAERPKGSFSTLEIQRTEQGDSAMYLCASSLYGGRGLGDTQYFGPGTRLTVL.

V gene TRBV5-6 combines with J gene TRBJ2-7; the D is unclear. The CDR3 spans 11 residues. Looked up from germline, CDR1 is SGHDT and CDR2 is YYEEEE. Trimming pared 1 base from V and 7 bases from J, leaving 6 bases between. The CDR3 loop reads CASSLTAEQYF. In nucleotides, the CDR3 is TGTGCCAGCAGCTTGACGGCTGAGCAGTACTTC.